Shown below are 4 T cell receptor beta chains from a single sample sequenced in a study of cytomegalovirus exposure and HLA in healthy donors. PCR was performed using 60 Vbeta and 13 Jbeta primers. The repertoire was sequenced with immunoSEQ multiplex PCR; TCRdb's copy has only in-frame clones and lacks some. The sample consists of around 78,000 clones, 80% of them appearing once. Sequencing input: PBMCs. The receptors were gathered from a male donor in good health and CMV-seronegative.

The gene calls are TRBV16 and TRBJ1-3, with a tentative D call TRBD1 (6 bases). CDR3 length: 17 amino acids. Looked up from germline, CDR1 is KGHSY and CDR2 is FQNENV. Trimming shortened V by 2 bases and J by 3 bases, and 17 bases separated the two germline ends. The CDR3 is CASSQGQTFSIGNTIYF. CDR3 nucleotide sequence: TGTGCCAGCAGCCAAGGACAGACCTTTTCTATTGGAAACACCATATATTTT.

The chain uses TRBV6-5 and TRBJ1-3, with a tentative D call TRBD1 (6 bases). The CDR3 has 15 residues. Looked up from germline, CDR1 is MNHEY and CDR2 is SVGAGI. V lost 8 bases to trimming and J lost 7 bases, with 21 bases between them. CDR3 sequence reads: CASVDPTGARNTIYF. The CDR3 region has the DNA TGTGCCAGCGTTGATCCGACAGGCGCCCGGAACACCATATATTTT.

The V and J genes are TRBV30 and TRBJ1-6, with D hard to call. Germline V gene lookup returns CDR1 GTSNPN and CDR2 SVGIG (reference sequence). The V gene lost 8 bases and the J gene lost 0 bases, with 11 bases spanning the gap. This CDR3 comprises 14 residues. The CDR3 sequence: CAGLRSSYNSPLHF. The CDR3 DNA reads TGTGCCGGCCTCAGAAGCTCCTATAATTCACCCCTCCACTTT.

This clone was seen only a few times. This sequence joins TRBV10-3 and TRBJ1-5, with 8 bases that match TRBD1. This CDR3 has 13 amino acids. Unmatched junction bases numbered 5, after V lost 6 bases and J lost 7 bases. The germline CDR1 and CDR2 sequences are ENHRY and SYGVKD. In DNA form, the CDR3 reads TGTGCCATCAGGGGGACAGGTGGACAGCCCCAGCATTTT. Translating it yields CAIRGTGGQPQHF.